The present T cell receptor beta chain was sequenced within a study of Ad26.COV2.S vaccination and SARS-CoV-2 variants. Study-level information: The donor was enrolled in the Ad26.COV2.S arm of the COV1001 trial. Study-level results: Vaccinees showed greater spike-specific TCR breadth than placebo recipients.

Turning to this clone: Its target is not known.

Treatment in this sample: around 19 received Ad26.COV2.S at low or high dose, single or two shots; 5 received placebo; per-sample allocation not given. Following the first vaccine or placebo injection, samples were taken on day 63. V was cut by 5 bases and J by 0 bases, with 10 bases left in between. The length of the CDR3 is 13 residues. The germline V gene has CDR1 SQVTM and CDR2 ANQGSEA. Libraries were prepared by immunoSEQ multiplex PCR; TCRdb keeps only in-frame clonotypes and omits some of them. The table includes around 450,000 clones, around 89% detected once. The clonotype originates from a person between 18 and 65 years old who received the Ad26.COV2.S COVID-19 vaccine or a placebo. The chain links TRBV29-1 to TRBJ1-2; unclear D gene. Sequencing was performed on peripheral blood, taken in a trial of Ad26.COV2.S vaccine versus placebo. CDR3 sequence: CSVRQVANYGYTF. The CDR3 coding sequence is TGCAGCGTTAGGCAGGTCGCTAACTATGGCTACACCTTC.